This record looks at one T cell receptor beta chain sequence and its context. Its antigen remains unknown. The sample originates from a study of blood T cells in healthy people across ages. The use of a sample-barcoded 5' primer and a J-beta primer mix characterized a second PCR of roughly 7 to 11 cycles. TCRdb called the 5' RACE reads again in MiXCR, with one record for every CDR3 protein. This table holds 540,000 or so distinct CDR3 sequences, about 45% found once. Per the germline V gene, CDR1 is MGHDK and CDR2 is SYGVNS. This CDR3 contains 17 residues. J gave up 11 bases and V 4 bases, and 21 bases lay outside the gene matches. General study results and limits: It was not known whether donors were CMV positive (a possible confounder of expanded clonotype changes). Higher diversity, along with more naive CD4+ cells, distinguished long-lived donors from aged donors. Investigators viewed diversity estimates from one million T cells as underestimates, the study reported.

The rearrangement joins TRBV25-1 to TRBJ2-5; 8 positions match TRBD1. This sequence originates from an elderly man in good health. Sequenced sample: blood. CDR3 coding DNA: TGTGCCAGCAGTGCGAGCGTGGGAGACAGGGGTTCCTGGGAGCAGTACTTC. This translates into CASSASVGDRGSWEQYF.